This TCR beta chain comes out of a study of cytomegalovirus exposure and HLA in healthy donors. General study points: There were some 150 TCR beta chains listed as cytomegalovirus-associated. There were a few CMV-associated chains whose specificity for CMV antigens was confirmed in vitro.

Measured with immunoSEQ multiplex PCR; TCRdb has only the in-frame clones, and not every one. The sample records about 220,000 clones, around 88% being singletons. Of note for this clone: Antigen: not known.

V was clipped by 1 base and J by 3 bases, with 6 bases between them. The length of the CDR3 is 13 residues. Germline CDR1 and CDR2: LGHNA and YSLEER. This chain connects TRBV4-3 to TRBJ1-1; D remains unclear. This receptor was identified in a woman aged 18-35 years in good health and CMV-seronegative. Sequenced sample: PBMCs. In nucleotides, the CDR3 is TGCGCCAGCAGCCAAGGCTCGGACACTGAAGCTTTCTTT. Amino acid sequence: CASSQGSDTEAFF.